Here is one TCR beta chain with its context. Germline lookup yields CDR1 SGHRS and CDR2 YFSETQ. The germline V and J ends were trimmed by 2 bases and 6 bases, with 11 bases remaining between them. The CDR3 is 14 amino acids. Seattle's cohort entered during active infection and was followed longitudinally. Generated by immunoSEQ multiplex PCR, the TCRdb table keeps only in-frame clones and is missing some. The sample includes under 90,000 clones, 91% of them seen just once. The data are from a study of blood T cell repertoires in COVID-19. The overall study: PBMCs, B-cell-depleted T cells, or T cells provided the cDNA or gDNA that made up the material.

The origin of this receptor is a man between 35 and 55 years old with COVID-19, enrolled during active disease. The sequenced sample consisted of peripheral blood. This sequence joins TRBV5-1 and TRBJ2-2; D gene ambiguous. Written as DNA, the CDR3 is TGCGCCAGCAGCTTTCCCCCCTCTGCCGGGGAGCTGTTTTTT. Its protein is CASSFPPSAGELFF.